This T cell receptor (beta chain) stems from a study of CD8+ T cells in alopecia areata. Study observations and caveats: In lesional scalp, particularly from alopecia totalis/universalis, clonality was higher than in normal scalp. The study found tofacitinib significantly decreased scalp clonality and expanded CD8+ clones among the top 100.

Note on this clone: Its matching antigen is unknown.

RNA extraction and reverse transcription yielded cDNA as sequencing template. Clones were read by immunoSEQ multiplex PCR, and TCRdb kept only the in-frame ones, dropping some. The top ten clones hold 0.91% of a sample with around 150,000 clones, under 70% of them seen once. The treatment is: oral pan-JAK inhibitor, 5-10 mg twice daily. CDR1 is LGHNA, CDR2 YSLEER, per germline. CDR3 size: 16 residues. V lost 0 bases and J lost 5; bases outside the gene matches: 8. The clonotype was recovered from a human donor with alopecia areata. Sequencing was performed on CD4+ T cells sorted from blood, taken at week 4, from a patient treated with tofacitinib. The chain combines TRBV4-3 with TRBJ2-5; 8 nucleotides line up with TRBD2. The CDR3 here is CASSQDAGGSRETQYF. The CDR3 bases are TGCGCCAGCAGCCAAGATGCGGGGGGCTCCCGGGAGACCCAGTACTTC.